Each of the 17 T cell receptor beta chains below was sequenced from the same sample in a study of OX40 agonist ivuxolimab in advanced cancers. Libraries were prepared by immunoSEQ multiplex PCR; TCRdb keeps only in-frame clonotypes and omits some of them. This table holds about 60,000 clones, roughly four fifths found once. Sample: CD4+ or CD8+ T cells sorted from blood, taken in a trial of the OX40 agonist ivuxolimab. The source is an adult with an advanced solid tumor such as melanoma, head and neck, liver or kidney cancer.

This clone was seen a few times. The V and J genes are TRBV5-1 and TRBJ2-7, with 11 bases lining up with TRBD1. There are 17 residues in the CDR3. Germline V CDR1 and CDR2: SGHRS, YFSETQ. Losses at the gene ends were 5 bases for V and 3 bases for J; bases not matched to a gene: 13. CDR3 region: CASSFGQGAGKSYEQYF. In DNA, the CDR3 is TGCGCCAGCAGTTTCGGACAGGGGGCAGGAAAAAGCTACGAGCAGTACTTC.

V usage is TRBV5-1 and J usage is TRBJ1-2; 10 bases line up with TRBD1. The CDR3 runs 14 residues. The V gene end was trimmed by 5 bases and the J gene end by 5 bases; junction bases not matched to a gene: 6. Germline V gene lookup returns CDR1 SGHRS and CDR2 YFSETQ. The CDR3 sequence: CASSPPGQGYGYTF. The CDR3 nucleotides are TGCGCCAGCAGTCCGCCGGGACAGGGGTATGGCTACACCTTC.

V usage is TRBV2 and J usage is TRBJ2-5, with unresolved D. The CDR3 spans 12 residues. Germline values: CDR1 SNHLY, CDR2 FYNNEI. V gave up 7 bases and J gave up 2 bases, with 8 bases separating them. CDR3 residues: CASTAGQETQYF. The CDR3 region has the DNA TGTGCCAGCACCGCTGGGCAAGAGACCCAGTACTTC.

The J gene is TRBJ2-7, the V gene TRBV5-1; 8 positions agree with TRBD1. The CDR3 covers 15 residues. Germline V gives CDR1 SGHRS, CDR2 YFSETQ. The trim removed 2 bases at V and 5 bases at J, leaving 9 bases unmatched. The CDR3 sequence is CASSLNGQGIDEQYF. CDR3 nucleotides: TGCGCCAGCAGCTTAAACGGACAGGGAATCGACGAGCAGTACTTC.

This rearrangement joins TRBV5-4 to TRBJ2-7; 7 bases fit TRBD2. V was clipped by 2 bases and J by 7 bases; unmatched bases: 12. The CDR3 consists of 15 residues. The germline V gene has CDR1 SGHNT and CDR2 YYREEE (reference sequence). CDR3 protein: CASSLAGTTIGEQYF. Here the CDR3 DNA reads TGTGCCAGCAGCTTAGCCGGGACTACGATAGGGGAGCAGTACTTC.

The rearrangement joins TRBV30 to TRBJ1-2; D perhaps matches TRBD1 (5 bases). The CDR3 has 13 residues. With 0 bases removed from V and 7 bases from J, the gap between germline ends came to 12 bases. CDR1 and CDR2 from the germline V gene are GTSNPN and SVGIG (reference sequence). As DNA, the CDR3 is TGTGCCTGGAGTGTAGCTCAGGGTAGTGGCTACACCTTC. Translated, it gives CAWSVAQGSGYTF.

V usage is TRBV2 and J usage is TRBJ1-4, with D possibly being TRBD1 (6 bases). Trimming removed 10 bases at V and 2 bases at J, with 14 bases between. The V gene's germline CDR1 is SNHLY and CDR2 FYNNEI. The CDR3 has 14 amino acids. The CDR3 region is CATLTQGTNEKLFF. In nucleotides, the CDR3 is TGTGCCACCCTTACACAGGGTACTAATGAAAAACTGTTTTTT.

The rearrangement uses TRBV7-2 and TRBJ2-5, with D uncertain. V was clipped by 2 bases and J by 2 bases, with 6 bases between them. The germline gives CDR1 SGHTA, CDR2 FQGNSA. The CDR3 has 13 amino acids. This CDR3 reads CASSLRHQETQYF. The DNA for the CDR3 is TGTGCCAGCAGCTTAAGACATCAAGAGACCCAGTACTTC.

The chain couples TRBV29-1 to TRBJ1-3; D ambiguous. Germline CDR1 is SQVTM and CDR2 is ANQGSEA. V was shortened by 4 bases and J by 0 bases, with 7 bases between the two germline ends. The CDR3 is 13 amino acids. CDR3 sequence reads: CSVGTSSGNTIYF. The CDR3 DNA sequence: TGCAGCGTTGGCACTTCCTCTGGAAACACCATATATTTT.

The CDR3 coding sequence is TGTGCCAGCAGTTTCCCGGGGCCACAGGGAGATACGCAGTATTTT. Protein product: CASSFPGPQGDTQYF. The chain is built from TRBV28 and TRBJ2-3; possible D gene TRBD1, 6 bases. Germline V CDR1 and CDR2: MDHEN, SYDVKM. V dropped 3 bases and J dropped 5 bases, with 15 bases sitting between them. The CDR3 has 15 amino acids. Combining the CDR3 with reference TRBV28 and TRBJ2-3 gives the whole variable domain DVKVTQSSRYLVKRTGEKVFLECVQDMDHENMFWYRQDPGLGLRLIYFSYDVKMKEKGDIPEGYSVSREKKERFSLILESASTNQTSMYLCASSFPGPQGDTQYFGPGTRLTVL.

This rearrangement joins TRBV5-6 to TRBJ2-3; D might be TRBD1 or TRBD2, each matching 5 bases. CDR3 length: 18 amino acids. Trimming pared 4 bases from V and 6 bases from J, leaving 27 bases between. CDR1 SGHDT and CDR2 YYEEEE come from the germline V gene. The chain's CDR3 is CASSPEAGYPVQVDTQYF. CDR3 bases: TGTGCCAGCAGCCCGGAGGCAGGGTACCCAGTTCAGGTGGATACGCAGTATTTT.

The CDR3 bases are TGTGCCAGTAGCCCCAGGGCTGTCTCCTACGAGCAGTACTTC. Amino acid sequence: CASSPRAVSYEQYF. The chain employs TRBV19 and TRBJ2-7; weak D call: TRBD1 (5 bases). The V gene lost 6 bases and the J gene lost 0 bases, with 12 bases spanning the gap. The germline V gene has CDR1 LNHDA and CDR2 SQIVND (reference sequence). The CDR3 length is 14 residues.

The chain recombines TRBV15 with TRBJ1-2; D remains ambiguous. The CDR3 consists of 13 residues. Trimming took 0 bases from V and 4 from J, leaving 6 bases between them. The V gene's germline CDR1 is LNHNV and CDR2 YYDKDF (reference sequence). This chain's CDR3 is CATSRDIGYGYTF. The DNA for the CDR3 is TGTGCCACCAGCAGAGATATAGGCTATGGCTACACCTTC.

The CDR3 nucleotides read TGTGCCAGTACCGTAGGGACAGCGAAGTTTCAGCCCCAGCATTTT. This sequence encodes CASTVGTAKFQPQHF. The V call is TRBV19, the J call TRBJ1-5; 7 bases are a match to TRBD1. Germline trimming cut 7 bases from V and 6 bases from J; bases unmatched to any gene: 12. Germline assignment: CDR1 LNHDA and CDR2 SQIVND (reference sequence). CDR3 length: 15 residues.

This clone was counted a single time. This rearrangement joins TRBV18 to TRBJ1-1; 8 bases line up with TRBD1. The germline gives CDR1 KGHSH, CDR2 LQKENI. The CDR3 has 14 residues. V was clipped by 2 bases and J by 7 bases; unmatched bases: 6. The CDR3 is CASSPLAGGSEAFF. As DNA, the CDR3 is TGTGCCAGCTCACCATTGGCAGGGGGCAGTGAAGCTTTCTTT.

The V gene is TRBV2, the J gene TRBJ2-4, with TRBD1 matching 12 bases. V dropped 5 bases and J dropped 9; count of bases not matched to a gene: 14. CDR3 length equals 17 residues. The germline V gene has CDR1 SNHLY and CDR2 FYNNEI. The CDR3 sequence: CASSMGTGGRSGSIQYF. CDR3 nucleotide sequence: TGTGCCAGCAGTATGGGGACAGGGGGCCGGAGCGGTAGCATTCAGTACTTC.

The rearrangement uses TRBV29-1 and TRBJ2-5; D may be TRBD1 or TRBD2 (5 bases each). Trimming took off 4 bases at V and 4 bases at J, with 10 bases between the two ends. This CDR3 has 12 residues. Looked up from germline, CDR1 is SQVTM and CDR2 is ANQGSEA. The DNA for the CDR3 is TGCAGCGTTGCGTCAGGGACAGAGACCCAGTACTTC. Translated, it gives CSVASGTETQYF.